This is a list of T cell receptor beta chains from one sample in a study of control samples from healthy donors and cancer patients. Profiled with immunoSEQ multiplex PCR; TCRdb holds only in-frame clones, not every one. The sample includes 210,000 or so clones, 90% to 95% seen only once; the top ten take over 1.5%. The sequencing input was blood. These receptors were collected from a man younger than 40 in good health. CDR3s include the opening cysteine and the closing phenylalanine or tryptophan. D genes are given only for firm matches. A row's size may be missing; if present it is once, few, many or a size class.

J gene	D gene	clone size	V gene	CDR3 protein	CDR3 DNA
TRBJ1-2	NA	NA	TRBV5-1	CASSSSGTGGYGYTF	TGCGCCAGCAGCTCCTCCGGGACCGGAGGCTATGGCTACACCTTC
TRBJ2-1	NA	NA	TRBV15	CATSRDGRGSYEQFF	TGTGCCACCAGCAGAGATGGGCGGGGATCGTACGAGCAGTTCTTC
TRBJ2-3	NA	NA	TRBV5-6	CASSRERGTQYF	TGTGCCAGCAGCCGAGAGAGAGGTACGCAGTATTTT
TRBJ1-6	NA	NA	TRBV6-1	CASSEAPRSSYNSPLHF	TGTGCCAGCAGTGAAGCCCCTCGGAGCTCCTATAATTCACCCCTCCACTTT
TRBJ2-6	NA	NA	TRBV29-1	CSVEGGSGANVLTF	TGCAGCGTTGAAGGAGGGTCTGGGGCCAACGTCCTGACTTTC
TRBJ1-1	NA	NA	TRBV7-9	CASSPGPEAFF	TGTGCCAGCAGCCCCGGGCCTGAAGCTTTCTTT
TRBJ1-2	TRBD1	NA	TRBV13	CASSYRQGVNYGYTF	TGTGCCAGCAGCTACCGACAGGGTGTTAACTATGGCTACACCTTC
TRBJ2-2	NA	NA	TRBV11-3	CASSFARTTGELFF	TGTGCCAGCAGCTTCGCTCGGACTACCGGGGAGCTGTTTTTT
TRBJ1-5	TRBD1	NA	TRBV6-5	CASSTRQGDQPQHF	TGTGCCAGCAGTACGAGGCAGGGGGATCAGCCCCAGCATTTT
TRBJ2-3	TRBD2	once	TRBV2	CASSLLLAGTTDTQYF	TGTGCCAGCAGTCTACTCCTAGCGGGGACCACAGATACGCAGTATTTT
TRBJ2-3	NA	once	TRBV9	CASSVGPGLSTDTQYF	TGTGCCAGCAGCGTAGGGCCAGGCTTATCCACAGATACGCAGTATTTT
TRBJ2-7	TRBD1	NA	TRBV4-1	CASSQVGTGPYEQYF	TGCGCCAGCAGCCAAGTCGGGACAGGCCCCTACGAGCAGTACTTC
TRBJ2-3	NA	NA	TRBV15	CATSRVPPPSAGATDTQYF	TGTGCCACCAGCAGAGTGCCCCCTCCTTCTGCGGGGGCCACAGATACGCAGTATTTT
TRBJ2-7	NA	NA	TRBV20-1	CSAGSGYEQYF	TGCAGTGCTGGGTCAGGGTACGAGCAGTACTTC
TRBJ2-3	TRBD1	NA	TRBV18	CASSRGQGAVDTQYF	TGTGCCAGCTCGCGCGGACAGGGGGCAGTAGATACGCAGTATTTT
TRBJ2-6	NA	NA	TRBV12-3/TRBV12-4	CASTSSGANVLTF	TGTGCCAGCACCTCATCTGGGGCCAACGTCCTGACTTTC
TRBJ1-1	NA	NA	TRBV5-6	CASSLASLNTEAFF	TGTGCCAGCAGCTTGGCGTCACTGAACACTGAAGCTTTCTTT
TRBJ1-3	NA	once	TRBV12-5	CASGLVTGVSGNTIYF	TGTGCTAGTGGTTTGGTAACCGGAGTCTCTGGAAACACCATATATTTT
TRBJ2-7	TRBD2	few	TRBV7-9	CASRAGLASYEQYF	TGTGCCAGCAGGGCCGGACTAGCCTCCTACGAGCAGTACTTC
TRBJ2-1	NA	NA	TRBV19	CASSTARDYNEQFF	TGTGCCAGTAGCACCGCAAGAGATTACAATGAGCAGTTCTTC
TRBJ1-1	NA	NA	TRBV5-4	CASSLMTGNGVGAFF	TGTGCCAGCAGCCTAATGACGGGAAACGGGGTGGGAGCTTTCTTT
TRBJ2-2	TRBD2	NA	TRBV3-1/TRBV3-2	CASSQVRLAGGPRTGELFF	TGTGCCAGCAGCCAAGTCCGACTAGCGGGGGGGCCACGGACCGGGGAGCTGTTTTTT
TRBJ1-2	TRBD1	NA	TRBV11-2	CASSPTSGTGVGYTF	TGTGCCAGCAGCCCTACCTCCGGGACAGGGGTCGGCTACACCTTC
TRBJ1-2	NA	NA	TRBV18	CASSPGQEPIYGYTF	TGTGCCAGCTCACCGGGGCAGGAACCGATCTATGGCTACACCTTC
TRBJ1-5	NA	NA	TRBV4-1	CASSPVQQGSRRPQHF	TGCGCCAGCAGCCCCGTACAACAGGGTAGTCGTCGGCCCCAGCATTTT
TRBJ2-7	TRBD2	NA	TRBV19	CASSITGGTYEQYF	TGTGCCAGTAGTATAACGGGGGGAACCTACGAGCAGTACTTC
TRBJ1-5	TRBD1	NA	TRBV4-2	CASSQSTGDTHQPQHF	TGTGCCAGCAGCCAAAGTACAGGGGACACTCATCAGCCCCAGCATTTT
TRBJ2-7	TRBD1	NA	TRBV18	CASSPNRGEASYEQYF	TGTGCCAGCTCACCTAACAGGGGAGAGGCCTCCTACGAGCAGTACTTC
TRBJ1-1	NA	NA	TRBV29-1	CSVVSNTEAFF	TGCAGCGTTGTTTCGAACACTGAAGCTTTCTTT
TRBJ1-1	NA	once	TRBV28	CASSLMGTEAFF	TGTGCCAGCAGTTTAATGGGTACTGAAGCTTTCTTT
TRBJ1-1	NA	NA	TRBV11-3	CASSLDPIGVAFF	TGTGCCAGCAGCTTAGATCCTATAGGGGTGGCTTTCTTT
TRBJ1-1	NA	NA	TRBV11-2	CASSLGSEKAFF	TGTGCCAGCAGCTTAGGGAGTGAGAAAGCTTTCTTT
TRBJ2-7	TRBD1	NA	TRBV30	CALLRTGSYEQYF	TGTGCCTTGCTTCGGACAGGGAGCTACGAGCAGTACTTC
TRBJ1-6	TRBD1	NA	TRBV5-5	CASSWDSNSPLHF	TGTGCCAGCAGCTGGGACAGTAATTCGCCCCTCCACTTT